This TCR beta chain was retrieved from a study of blood T cell repertoires in COVID-19. Study-level information: From the United States, Italy and Spain came samples of acute and convalescent COVID-19. The analysed material was cDNA or gDNA that came from T cells, B-cell-depleted T cells, or PBMCs.

The V and J ends lost 5 bases and 4 bases respectively, with 9 bases between them. CDR3 length: 12 amino acids. The V gene's germline CDR1 is SGHVS and CDR2 FQNEAQ. Authors' analysis steps: Nucleated cell counts were estimated from reference gene primer amplification. The assay was immunoSEQ multiplex PCR, and TCRdb's table has in-frame clones only and misses some. That table is the source of V, J and clone size, and D and trimming were worked out from the DNA. The sample lists roughly 90,000 clones, around nine tenths occurring once. The sequenced sample consisted of peripheral blood. V and J are TRBV7-8 and TRBJ2-7, with D perhaps TRBD1 (5 bases). The origin of this receptor is a man between 35 and 55 years old with acute or convalescent COVID-19. The CDR3 loop is CASSVTAYEQYF. Written as DNA, the CDR3 is TGTGCCAGCAGCGTGACAGCTTACGAGCAGTACTTC.